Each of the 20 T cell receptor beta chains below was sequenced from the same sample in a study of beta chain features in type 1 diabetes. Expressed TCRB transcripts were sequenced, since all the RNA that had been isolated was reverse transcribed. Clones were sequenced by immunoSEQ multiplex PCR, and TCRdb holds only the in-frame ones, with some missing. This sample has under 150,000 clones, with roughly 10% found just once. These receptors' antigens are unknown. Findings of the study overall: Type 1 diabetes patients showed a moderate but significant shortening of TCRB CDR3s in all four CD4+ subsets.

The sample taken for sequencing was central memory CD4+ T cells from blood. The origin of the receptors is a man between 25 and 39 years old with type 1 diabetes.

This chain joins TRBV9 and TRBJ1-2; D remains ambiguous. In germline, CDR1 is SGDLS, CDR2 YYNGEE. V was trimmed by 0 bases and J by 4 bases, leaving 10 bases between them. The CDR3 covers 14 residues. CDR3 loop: CASSVGGGRYGYTF. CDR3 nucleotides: TGTGCCAGCAGCGTAGGAGGAGGCCGCTATGGCTACACCTTC.

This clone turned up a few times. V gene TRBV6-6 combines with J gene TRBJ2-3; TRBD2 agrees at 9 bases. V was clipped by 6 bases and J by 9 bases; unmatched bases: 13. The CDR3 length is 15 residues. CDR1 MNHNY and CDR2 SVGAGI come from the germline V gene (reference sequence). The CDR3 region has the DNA TGTGCCAGCAGATTAGCGGGGGCTCACCTAGGGACGCAGTATTTT. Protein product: CASRLAGAHLGTQYF.

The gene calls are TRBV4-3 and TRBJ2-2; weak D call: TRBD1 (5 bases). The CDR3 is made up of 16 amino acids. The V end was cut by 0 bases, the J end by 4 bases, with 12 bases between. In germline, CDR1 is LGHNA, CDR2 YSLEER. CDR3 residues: CASSQEPPRVTGELFF. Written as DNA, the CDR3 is TGCGCCAGCAGCCAAGAACCCCCCAGGGTCACCGGGGAGCTGTTTTTT.

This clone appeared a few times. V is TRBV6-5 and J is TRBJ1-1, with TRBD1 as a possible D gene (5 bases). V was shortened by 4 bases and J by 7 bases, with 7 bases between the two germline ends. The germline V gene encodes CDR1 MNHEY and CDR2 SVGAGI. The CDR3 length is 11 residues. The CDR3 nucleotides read TGTGCCAGCAGTTGGGGGGATGAAGCTTTCTTT. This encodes CASSWGDEAFF.

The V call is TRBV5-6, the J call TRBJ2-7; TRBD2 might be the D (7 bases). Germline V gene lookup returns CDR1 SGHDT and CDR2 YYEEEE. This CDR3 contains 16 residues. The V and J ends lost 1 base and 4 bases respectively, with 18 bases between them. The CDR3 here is CASSLRGAGYGYEQYF. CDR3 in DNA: TGTGCCAGCAGCTTGCGGGGGGCAGGATATGGGTACGAGCAGTACTTC.

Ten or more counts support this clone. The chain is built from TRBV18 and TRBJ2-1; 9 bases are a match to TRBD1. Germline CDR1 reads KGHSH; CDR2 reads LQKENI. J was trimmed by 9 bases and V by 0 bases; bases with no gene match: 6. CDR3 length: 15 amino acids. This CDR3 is CASSPPRTGDGEQFF. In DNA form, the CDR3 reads TGTGCCAGCTCACCACCGAGGACAGGGGATGGTGAGCAGTTCTTC.

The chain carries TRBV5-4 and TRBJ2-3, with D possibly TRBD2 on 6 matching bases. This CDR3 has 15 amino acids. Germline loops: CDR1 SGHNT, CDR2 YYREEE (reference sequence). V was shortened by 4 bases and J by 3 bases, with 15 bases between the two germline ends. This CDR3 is CASSPDGSLTDTQYF. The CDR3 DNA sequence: TGTGCCAGCAGCCCCGACGGGAGTCTTACAGATACGCAGTATTTT. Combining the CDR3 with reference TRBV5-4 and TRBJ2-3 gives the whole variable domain ETGVTQSPTHLIKTRGQQVTLRCSSQSGHNTVSWYQQALGQGPQFIFQYYREEENGRGNFPPRFSGLQFPNYSSELNVNALELDDSALYLCASSPDGSLTDTQYFGPGTRLTVL.

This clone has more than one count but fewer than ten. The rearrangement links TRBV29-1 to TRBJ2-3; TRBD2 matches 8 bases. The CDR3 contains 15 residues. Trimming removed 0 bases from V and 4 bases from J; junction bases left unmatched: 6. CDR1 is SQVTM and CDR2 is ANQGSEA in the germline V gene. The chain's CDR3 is CSVEEPGLGPDTQYF. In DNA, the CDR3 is TGCAGCGTTGAAGAGCCGGGACTAGGCCCAGATACGCAGTATTTT.

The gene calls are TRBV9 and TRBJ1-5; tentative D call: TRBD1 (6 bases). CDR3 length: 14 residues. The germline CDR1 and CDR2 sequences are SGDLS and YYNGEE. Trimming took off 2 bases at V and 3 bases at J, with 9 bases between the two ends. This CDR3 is CASSVGGLNQPQHF. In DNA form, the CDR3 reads TGTGCCAGCAGCGTCGGGGGGCTCAATCAGCCCCAGCATTTT.

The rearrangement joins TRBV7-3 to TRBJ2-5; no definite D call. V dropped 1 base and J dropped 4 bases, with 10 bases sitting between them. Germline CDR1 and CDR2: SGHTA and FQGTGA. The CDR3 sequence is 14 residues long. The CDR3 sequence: CASSLNGVGETQYF. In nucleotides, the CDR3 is TGTGCCAGCAGCTTAAATGGTGTCGGAGAGACCCAGTACTTC.

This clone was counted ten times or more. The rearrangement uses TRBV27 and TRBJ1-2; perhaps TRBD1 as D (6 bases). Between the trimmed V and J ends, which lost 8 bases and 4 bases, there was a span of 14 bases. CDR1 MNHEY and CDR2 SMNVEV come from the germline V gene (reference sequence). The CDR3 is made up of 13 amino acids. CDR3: CASWGRSTYGYTF. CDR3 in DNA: TGTGCCAGCTGGGGGCGGAGCACCTATGGCTACACCTTC.

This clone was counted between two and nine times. The CDR3 nucleotides are TGTGCCAGCAGCTTACGGACAGGGGGGAGTGAGCAGTTCTTC. Its protein is CASSLRTGGSEQFF. This chain joins TRBV7-3 and TRBJ2-1, with 10 bases aligning to TRBD1. In germline, CDR1 is SGHTA, CDR2 FQGTGA. The CDR3 totals 14 residues. V lost 2 bases to trimming and J lost 9 bases; unmatched junction nucleotides: 4. The whole variable domain, filled in from reference TRBV7-3 and TRBJ2-1, reads GAGVSQTPSNKVTEKGKYVELRCDPISGHTALYWYRQSLGQGPEFLIYFQGTGAADDSGLPNDRFFAVRPEGSVSTLKIQRTERGDSAVYLCASSLRTGGSEQFFGPGTRLTVL.

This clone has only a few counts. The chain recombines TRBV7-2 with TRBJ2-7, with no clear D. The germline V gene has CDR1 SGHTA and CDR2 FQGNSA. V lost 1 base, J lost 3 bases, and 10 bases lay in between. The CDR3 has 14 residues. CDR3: CASSLGSPLYEQYF. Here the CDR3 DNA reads TGTGCCAGCAGCTTAGGGAGTCCTCTCTACGAGCAGTACTTC.

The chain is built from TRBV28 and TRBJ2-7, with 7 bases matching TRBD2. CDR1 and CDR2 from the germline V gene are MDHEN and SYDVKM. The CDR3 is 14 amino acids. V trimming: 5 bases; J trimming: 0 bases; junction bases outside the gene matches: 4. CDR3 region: CASSLGGSSYEQYF. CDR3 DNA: TGTGCCAGCAGTCTGGGGGGGAGCTCCTACGAGCAGTACTTC.

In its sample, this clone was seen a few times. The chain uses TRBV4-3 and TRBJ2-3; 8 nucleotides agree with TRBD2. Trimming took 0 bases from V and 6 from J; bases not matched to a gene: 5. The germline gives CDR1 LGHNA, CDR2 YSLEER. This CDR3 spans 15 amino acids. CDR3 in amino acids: CASSQDGSGADTQYF. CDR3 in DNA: TGCGCCAGCAGCCAAGATGGTAGCGGGGCTGATACGCAGTATTTT.

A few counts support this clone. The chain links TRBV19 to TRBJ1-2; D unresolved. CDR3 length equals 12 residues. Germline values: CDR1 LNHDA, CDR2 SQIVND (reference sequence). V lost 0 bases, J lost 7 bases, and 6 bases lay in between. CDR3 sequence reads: CASSIDTSGYTF. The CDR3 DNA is TGTGCCAGTAGTATAGACACGAGTGGCTACACCTTC.

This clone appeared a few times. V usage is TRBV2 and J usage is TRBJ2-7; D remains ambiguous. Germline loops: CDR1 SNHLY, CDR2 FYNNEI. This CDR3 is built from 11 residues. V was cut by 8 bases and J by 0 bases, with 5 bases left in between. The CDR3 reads CASFNSYEQYF. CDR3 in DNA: TGTGCCAGCTTTAACTCCTACGAGCAGTACTTC.

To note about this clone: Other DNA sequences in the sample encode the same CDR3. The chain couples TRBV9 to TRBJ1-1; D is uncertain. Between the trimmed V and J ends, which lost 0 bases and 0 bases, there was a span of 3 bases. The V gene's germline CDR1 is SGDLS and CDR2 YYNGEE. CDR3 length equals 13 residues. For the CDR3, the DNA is TGTGCCAGCAGCGTAGCCGTGAACACTGAAGCTTTCTTT. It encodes CASSVAVNTEAFF.

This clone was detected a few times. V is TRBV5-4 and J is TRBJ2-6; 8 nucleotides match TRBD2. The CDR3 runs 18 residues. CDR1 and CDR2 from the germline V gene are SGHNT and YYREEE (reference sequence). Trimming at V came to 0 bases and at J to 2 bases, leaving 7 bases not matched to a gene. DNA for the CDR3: TGTGCCAGCAGCTTGGTCGGGGGGGCATGGACTGGGGCCAACGTCCTGACTTTC. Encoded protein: CASSLVGGAWTGANVLTF.

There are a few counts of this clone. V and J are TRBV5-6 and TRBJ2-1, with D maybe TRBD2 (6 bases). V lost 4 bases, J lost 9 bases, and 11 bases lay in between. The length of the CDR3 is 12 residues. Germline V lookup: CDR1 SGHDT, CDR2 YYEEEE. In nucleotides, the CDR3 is TGTGCCAGCAGCCGGAGGGAGCGTGAGCAGTTCTTC. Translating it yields CASSRREREQFF.